These 13 T cell receptor beta chains came from one sample sequenced in a study of blood T cell repertoires in COVID-19. Profiled with immunoSEQ multiplex PCR; TCRdb holds only in-frame clones, not every one. The data hold 70,000 to 90,000 clones, with 80% to 90% observed a single time. The sample consisted of peripheral blood. These receptors were collected from a man aged 60 to 69 with acute or convalescent COVID-19.

The V call is TRBV27, the J call TRBJ1-1; the D gene is possibly TRBD1 (5 bases). V gave up 1 base and J gave up 1 base, with 16 bases separating them. This CDR3 is 17 amino acids long. CDR1 MNHEY and CDR2 SMNVEV come from the germline V gene (reference sequence). Written as DNA, the CDR3 is TGTGCCAGCAGTTTATATGCTAGGTTCGACAGGAACACTGAAGCTTTCTTT. Residues: CASSLYARFDRNTEAFF.

The chain recombines TRBV19 with TRBJ2-1, with 9 bases matching TRBD1. V lost 3 bases and J lost 4; bases outside the gene matches: 4. This CDR3 has 15 residues. Germline-derived CDR1 and CDR2 are LNHDA and SQIVND (reference sequence). In DNA form, the CDR3 reads TGTGCCAGTAGTATGGGGACAGGGAAATACAATGAGCAGTTCTTC. It codes for CASSMGTGKYNEQFF.

The chain is built from TRBV30 and TRBJ2-6, with 7 bases matching TRBD1. The CDR3 is made up of 17 amino acids. Germline V gene lookup returns CDR1 GTSNPN and CDR2 SVGIG (reference sequence). Trimming cost V 8 bases and J 0 bases; bases outside gene matches: 13. DNA of the CDR3: TGTGCCCGGACCCCGGGACAGAGAGACTCTGGGGCCAACGTCCTGACTTTC. Residues: CARTPGQRDSGANVLTF. The full variable domain, completed using reference TRBV30 and TRBJ2-6, is SQTIHQWPATLVQPVGSPLSLECTVEGTSNPNLYWYRQAAGRGLQLLFYSVGIGQISSEVPQNLSASRPQDRQFILSSKKLLLSDSGFYLCARTPGQRDSGANVLTFGAGSRLTVL.

The gene calls are TRBV27 and TRBJ1-4; D is unclear. The CDR3 loop spans 15 amino acids. Trimming left V 5 bases short and J 1 base short, with 11 bases between. Per germline, CDR1 MNHEY and CDR2 SMNVEV (reference sequence). In DNA form, the CDR3 reads TGTGCCAGCAGTCCTAGGATACGAACTAATGAAAAACTGTTTTTT. Translating gives CASSPRIRTNEKLFF.

This chain links TRBV5-6 with TRBJ1-2; D is undetermined. The CDR3 is 14 amino acids. V was pared by 1 base and J by 1 base, with 8 bases between. Germline CDR1 is SGHDT and CDR2 is YYEEEE. The CDR3 DNA follows: TGTGCCAGCAGCTTGTCGGACTTTAACTATGGCTACACCTTC. Protein sequence: CASSLSDFNYGYTF.

The chain is built from TRBV11-2 and TRBJ2-7; the match to TRBD2 covers 13 bases. V lost 5 bases, J lost 4 bases, and 5 bases stayed unmatched. Germline V CDR1 and CDR2: SGHAT, FQNNGV. This CDR3 contains 15 residues. CDR3 bases: TGTGCCAGCAGCCTATCGACTAGCGGGAGGTACGAGCAGTACTTC. Protein sequence: CASSLSTSGRYEQYF.

This clone was seen a few times. This chain joins TRBV19 and TRBJ2-5, with 8 nucleotides matching TRBD1. This CDR3 comprises 16 residues. Germline CDR1 reads LNHDA; CDR2 reads SQIVND (reference sequence). The trim removed 4 bases at V and 5 bases at J, leaving 12 bases unmatched. The CDR3 DNA sequence: TGTGCCAGTAGTACCGCCCGCAGGGGGCGCAGGGAGACCCAGTACTTC. This sequence encodes CASSTARRGRRETQYF. The full variable domain, rest sourced from reference TRBV19 and TRBJ2-5, is DGGITQSPKYLFRKEGQNVTLSCEQNLNHDAMYWYRQDPGQGLRLIYYSQIVNDFQKGDIAEGYSVSREKKESFPLTVTSAQKNPTAFYLCASSTARRGRRETQYFGPGTRLLVL.

This chain uses TRBV2 with TRBJ1-1; no definite D call. Germline lookup yields CDR1 SNHLY and CDR2 FYNNEI. The CDR3 sequence is 12 residues long. V lost 2 bases and J lost 5, with 6 bases in between. The CDR3 protein is CASSETGTEAFF. CDR3 sequence (DNA): TGTGCCAGCAGTGAAACGGGGACTGAAGCTTTCTTT.

The V and J genes are TRBV7-2 and TRBJ2-3, with D possibly being TRBD2 (6 bases). CDR1 and CDR2 (germline): SGHTA, FQGNSA. Trimming removed 1 base from V and 2 bases from J, with 16 bases in between. This CDR3 has 17 amino acids. CDR3 coding DNA: TGTGCCAGCAGCTTAGTTATGTTTGGGACTCCCACAGATACGCAGTATTTT. Its translation is CASSLVMFGTPTDTQYF.

The chain recombines TRBV9 with TRBJ2-5; 9 positions agree with TRBD2. V shed 4 bases, J shed 4 bases, and the junction held 8 bases outside the gene matches. The germline V gene has CDR1 SGDLS and CDR2 YYNGEE. The CDR3 contains 15 residues. The CDR3 nucleotides are TGTGCCAGCAGCCCACTTAGCGGGAGAGGAGAGACCCAGTACTTC. Translating it yields CASSPLSGRGETQYF.

The chain is built from TRBV12-3 or TRBV12-4 and TRBJ1-1; D remains ambiguous. There are 12 residues in the CDR3. Trimming shortened V by 5 bases and J by 8 bases, and 12 bases separated the two germline ends. CDR3 loop: CASSGLRGEAFF. In DNA, the CDR3 is TGTGCCAGCAGTGGTCTACGCGGGGAAGCTTTCTTT.

Of note for this clone: The junction does not match germline at one end; this may be a read error. This chain joins TRBV2 and TRBJ1-6; no reliable D call. This CDR3 has 12 residues. From germline, CDR1 is SNHLY and CDR2 FYNNEI. The CDR3 DNA reads TGTGCCAGCAGAGAAGAGCGTTCACCCCTCCACTTT. Translating gives CASREERSPLHF.

The chain is built from TRBV4-1 and TRBJ2-3, with 12 bases identical to TRBD2. The CDR3 spans 18 residues. Unmatched junction bases numbered 6, after V lost 1 base and J lost 1 base. Germline loops: CDR1 MGHRA, CDR2 YSYEKL. The CDR3 here is CASSQGLAGVVGTDTQYF. The CDR3 DNA follows: TGCGCCAGCAGCCAAGGACTAGCGGGGGTAGTTGGCACAGATACGCAGTATTTT.